The following is a T cell receptor (beta chain) sequence with its context. This CDR3 spans 17 amino acids. Germline CDR1 WSHSY, CDR2 SAAADI. After removal of 7 bases from V and 5 bases from J, the junction contained 10 bases not matched to a gene. PBMC were collected before vaccination, two weeks after the third vaccination, and at progression. These data are taken from a study of glioma-infiltrating T cells after dendritic cell vaccination. Background on the study: Patients had newly diagnosed or recurrent glioblastoma and received dendritic cell vaccines.

The data were produced by immunoSEQ multiplex PCR, yet TCRdb's version contains in-frame clones alone and is incomplete. The data show under 35,000 clones, 90% seen once. The specimen comprised blood, sampled before dendritic cell vaccination. This chain uses TRBV10-2 with TRBJ2-5; 16 nucleotides line up with TRBD2. The clonotype comes from a human donor with glioblastoma. CDR3 sequence reads: CASIRGGLAGGLETQYF. CDR3 sequence (DNA): TGCGCCAGCATCCGGGGGGGACTAGCGGGGGGGCTTGAGACCCAGTACTTC.